The present T cell receptor beta chain was sequenced within a study of blood T cell repertoires in COVID-19. Study at large: COVID-19 samples collected from the United States, Italy and Spain covered acute and convalescent phases. T cells, B-cell-depleted T cells, or PBMCs supplied cDNA or gDNA.

TCRdb keeps only in-frame clones here, not all; method: immunoSEQ multiplex PCR. The sample consists of 110,000 or so clones, more than 80% of them appearing once. The CDR3 contains 14 residues. Trimming left V 4 bases short and J 0 bases short, with 7 bases between. Per the germline V gene, CDR1 is LNHDA and CDR2 is SQIVND (reference sequence). The chain couples TRBV19 to TRBJ1-5, with D unresolved. The clonotype comes from a woman aged 40 to 55 with acute or convalescent COVID-19. The sequencing sample was made of peripheral blood. CDR3 in DNA: TGTGCCAGTAGTACGCAGGATAGCAATCAGCCCCAGCATTTT. Residues: CASSTQDSNQPQHF. The entire variable domain, with the rest obtained from reference TRBV19 and TRBJ1-5, is as follows: DGGITQSPKYLFRKEGQNVTLSCEQNLNHDAMYWYRQDPGQGLRLIYYSQIVNDFQKGDIAEGYSVSREKKESFPLTVTSAQKNPTAFYLCASSTQDSNQPQHFGDGTRLSIL.